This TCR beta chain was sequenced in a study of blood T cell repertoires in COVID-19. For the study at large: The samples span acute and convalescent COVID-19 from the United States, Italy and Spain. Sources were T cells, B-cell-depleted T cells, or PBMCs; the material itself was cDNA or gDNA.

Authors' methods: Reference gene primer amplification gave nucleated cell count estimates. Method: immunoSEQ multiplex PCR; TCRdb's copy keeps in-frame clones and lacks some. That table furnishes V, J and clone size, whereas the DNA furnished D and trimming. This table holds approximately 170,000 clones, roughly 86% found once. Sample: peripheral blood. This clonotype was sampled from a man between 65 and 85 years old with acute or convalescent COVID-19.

The CDR3 region is CATSDATGYTGELFF. The CDR3 DNA reads TGTGCCACCAGTGATGCGACAGGGTACACCGGGGAGCTGTTTTTT. The chain combines TRBV24-1 with TRBJ2-2; 7 bases line up with TRBD1. This CDR3 region has 15 residues. V was pared by 3 bases and J by 3 bases, with 3 bases of the junction left unmatched. CDR1 is KGHDR and CDR2 is SFDVKD in the germline V gene.